These 6 T cell receptor beta chains share one sample of origin, sequenced in a study of beta chain features in type 1 diabetes. The study's findings and limits: There was a moderate but significant shortening of TCRB CDR3s in all four CD4+ subsets of Type 1 diabetes patients.

No cognate antigen is known for these TCRs. Isolated RNA was reverse transcribed in full, so expressed TCRB transcripts were sequenced. The data were produced by immunoSEQ multiplex PCR, yet TCRdb's version contains in-frame clones alone and is incomplete. The data contain some 700,000 clones, around 15% of them singletons. Input material: naive CD4+ T cells from blood. The receptor source for this set is a man between 18 and 35 years old with type 1 diabetes.

The chain combines TRBV20-1 with TRBJ1-2; D is ambiguous. V was cut by 0 bases and J by 8 bases, with 4 bases left in between. Germline V CDR1 and CDR2: DFQATT, SNEGSKA (reference sequence). The CDR3 has 10 residues. DNA of the CDR3: TGCAGTGCTAGAGAACGGGGCTACACCTTC. Translated: CSARERGYTF.

This clone appeared a few times. This sequence joins TRBV25-1 and TRBJ1-1; weak D call: TRBD1 (6 bases). The CDR3 has 15 residues. The V and J ends lost 8 bases and 7 bases respectively, with 23 bases between them. Germline assignment: CDR1 MGHDK and CDR2 SYGVNS. The CDR3 is CASGTGPLDYIEAFF. The CDR3 region has the DNA TGTGCCAGCGGTACAGGGCCTCTGGATTATATTGAAGCTTTCTTT. The variable domain in full, with the rest retrieved from reference TRBV25-1 and TRBJ1-1, is EADIYQTPRYLVIGTGKKITLECSQTMGHDKMYWYQQDPGMELHLIHYSYGVNSTEKGDLSSESTVSRIRTEHFPLTLESARPSHTSQYLCASGTGPLDYIEAFFGQGTRLTVV.

The CDR3 loop is CASSSDRGPYEQYF. The CDR3 DNA follows: TGTGCCAGCAGTTCAGACAGGGGGCCCTACGAGCAGTACTTC. V gene TRBV25-1 combines with J gene TRBJ2-7; 10 bases map to TRBD1. CDR3 length: 14 amino acids. The V gene end was trimmed by 5 bases and the J gene end by 2 bases; junction bases not matched to a gene: 3. The germline V gene has CDR1 MGHDK and CDR2 SYGVNS.

The sample holds a few counts of this clone. The chain couples TRBV13 to TRBJ2-7, with D maybe TRBD1 (6 bases). The CDR3 is made up of 17 amino acids. Germline values: CDR1 PRHDT, CDR2 FYEKMQ (reference sequence). Trimming took 5 bases from V and 2 from J, leaving 22 bases between them. CDR3 loop: CASSPVPGQPNTYEQYF. DNA for the CDR3: TGTGCCAGCAGCCCCGTTCCGGGACAACCAAACACCTACGAGCAGTACTTC.

This clone was detected only a few times. The rearrangement uses TRBV4-1 and TRBJ2-1; D is uncertain. V lost 1 base and J lost 5, with 6 bases in between. Germline V gives CDR1 MGHRA, CDR2 YSYEKL. The CDR3 is 13 residues long. The CDR3 is CASSQVGNNEQFF. The CDR3 region has the DNA TGCGCCAGCAGCCAAGTGGGGAACAATGAGCAGTTCTTC.

V usage is TRBV25-1 and J usage is TRBJ2-7, with a weak D call TRBD1 (7 bases). Per germline, CDR1 MGHDK and CDR2 SYGVNS. The CDR3 is 17 residues long. The V and J ends lost 1 base and 9 bases respectively, with 25 bases between them. CDR3 DNA sequence: TGTGCCAGCAGTGAATTCGGCGGGGAAACAGGGGTCCGTGGGCAGTACTTC. Translation: CASSEFGGETGVRGQYF.